Below, 14 T cell receptor beta chains from the same sample are listed, as sequenced in a study of control samples from healthy donors and cancer patients. Assay: immunoSEQ multiplex PCR; the TCRdb copy retains only in-frame clones and omits some. The data hold 40,000 to 60,000 clones, with about nine tenths observed a single time. The sequenced sample was PBMCs. The receptor source for this set is a man between 45 and 60 years old with head and neck cancer.

V and J are TRBV5-1 and TRBJ1-1; no firm D call. The CDR3 is made up of 14 amino acids. The germline gives CDR1 SGHRS, CDR2 YFSETQ. V was clipped by 0 bases and J by 6 bases, with 12 bases between them. The CDR3 coding sequence is TGCGCCAGCAGCTTGGTACCGGGGAGTCCTGAAGCTTTCTTT. Protein product: CASSLVPGSPEAFF.

V and J are TRBV19 and TRBJ2-3; TRBD2 aligns across 11 bases. The CDR3 is 17 amino acids. V trimming: 1 base; J trimming: 3 bases; junction bases outside the gene matches: 6. Germline CDR1 LNHDA, CDR2 SQIVND (reference sequence). In nucleotides, the CDR3 is TGTGCCAGTAGTATAGGGCCGACTAGCGGGATAACAGATACGCAGTATTTT. This translates into CASSIGPTSGITDTQYF.

The rearrangement links TRBV3-1 (or the pseudogene TRBV3-2) to TRBJ2-1, with 8 bases fitting TRBD1. This CDR3 has 15 amino acids. V lost 1 base to trimming and J lost 6 bases; unmatched junction nucleotides: 5. Germline V CDR1 and CDR2: LGHDT, YNNKEL (reference sequence). The CDR3 sequence is CASSQVNRGTNEQFF. CDR3 nucleotides: TGTGCCAGCAGCCAAGTCAACAGGGGGACCAATGAGCAGTTCTTC.

Written as DNA, the CDR3 is TGTGCCACCAGCAGGGACAGTGCGCTCTCTGGGGCCAACGTCCTGACTTTC. Encoded protein: CATSRDSALSGANVLTF. V is TRBV15 and J is TRBJ2-6; TRBD1 is a possible D gene (6 bases). The germline CDR1 and CDR2 sequences are LNHNV and YYDKDF (reference sequence). CDR3 length: 17 residues. V gave up 3 bases and J gave up 0 bases, with 12 bases separating them.

CDR3 bases: TGTGCCAGCAGCCGACTGAGAAACCTGGGACTAGCGGGCGAGACCCAGTACTTC. Translated: CASSRLRNLGLAGETQYF. The J gene is TRBJ2-5, the V gene TRBV6-2 or TRBV6-3; 12 positions agree with TRBD2. V shed 6 bases, J shed 5 bases, and the junction held 16 bases outside the gene matches. Germline CDR1 MNHEY, CDR2 SVGEGT. The CDR3 is 18 amino acids.

This sequence joins TRBV29-1 and TRBJ1-1; possibly TRBD1 for D (5 bases). Trimming took off 7 bases at V and 4 bases at J, with 19 bases between the two ends. CDR3 length equals 14 residues. The germline CDR1 and CDR2 sequences are SQVTM and ANQGSEA. The DNA for the CDR3 is TGCAGCGCCGCCGCCCGGCGTGGGGGCACTGAAGCTTTCTTT. It yields the protein CSAAARRGGTEAFF.

The chain joins TRBV3-1 (or the pseudogene TRBV3-2) to TRBJ2-2; D may be TRBD1 (6 bases). CDR1 LGHDT and CDR2 YNNKEL come from the germline V gene (reference sequence). Trimming removed 4 bases from V and 1 base from J, with 13 bases in between. This CDR3 has 16 amino acids. This CDR3 reads CASSPPRTVNTGELFF. The CDR3 bases are TGTGCCAGCAGCCCCCCGCGGACAGTGAACACCGGGGAGCTGTTTTTT.

Only one count was recorded for this clone. The rearrangement uses TRBV25-1 and TRBJ2-7; D might be TRBD2 (5 bases). CDR1 MGHDK and CDR2 SYGVNS come from the germline V gene. V was pared by 5 bases and J by 13 bases, with 18 bases between. This CDR3 is built from 12 residues. As DNA, the CDR3 is TGTGCCAGCAGTAACTCATCGACACTAGACTACTTC. Amino acids: CASSNSSTLDYF.

The V gene is TRBV7-2, the J gene TRBJ1-1; tentatively, D is TRBD1 (5 bases). Trimming removed 7 bases at V and 2 bases at J, with 11 bases between. Germline-derived CDR1 and CDR2 are SGHTA and FQGNSA. This CDR3 spans 13 amino acids. The CDR3 DNA reads TGTGCCAGCAACCCCGGGGGAAACACTGAAGCTTTCTTT. Translating gives CASNPGGNTEAFF.

In its sample, this clone was seen a few times. CDR3 nucleotide sequence: TGTGCCTGTCGACAACACTCTGGAAACACCATATATTTT. Residues: CACRQHSGNTIYF. J is TRBJ1-3 and V is TRBV6-5; D uncertain. The CDR3 length is 13 residues. In germline, CDR1 is MNHEY, CDR2 SVGAGI. Trimming cost V 11 bases and J 0 bases, with 11 bases left between them.

The CDR3 DNA reads as TGTGCCAGCAGTCCCGTCGTCGGGACTAGCGGGGGGAACAATGAGCAGTTCTTC. It specifies CASSPVVGTSGGNNEQFF. The chain is built from TRBV28 and TRBJ2-1, with TRBD2 matching over 15 bases. The V gene end was trimmed by 5 bases and the J gene end by 5 bases; junction bases not matched to a gene: 10. There are 18 residues in the CDR3. CDR1 is MDHEN and CDR2 is SYDVKM in the germline V gene.

The chain employs TRBV9 and TRBJ2-7, with D perhaps assigned TRBD1 or TRBD2 (5 bases each). The CDR3 runs to 15 residues. Germline V gene data show CDR1 as SGDLS and CDR2 as YYNGEE. V lost 4 bases and J 7 bases, leaving 21 bases between the germline ends. CDR3 DNA sequence: TGTGCCAGCAGCCCTCGGGGAGTAGGGGCCCGGGAGCAGTACTTC. This codes for CASSPRGVGAREQYF.

J is TRBJ1-5 and V is TRBV6-5; a possible D gene is TRBD1 (6 bases). Trimming took 6 bases from V and 3 from J, leaving 12 bases between them. This CDR3 contains 14 residues. Germline V CDR1 and CDR2: MNHEY, SVGAGI. The CDR3 here is CASSRTGPNQPQHF. CDR3 DNA: TGTGCCAGCAGCCGAACAGGGCCCAATCAGCCCCAGCATTTT.

The V gene is TRBV7-2, the J gene TRBJ2-1, with a weak D call TRBD2 (5 bases). This CDR3 is 15 amino acids long. Germline values: CDR1 SGHTA, CDR2 FQGNSA. Trimming removed 3 bases from V and 0 bases from J, with 9 bases in between. The CDR3 coding sequence is TGTGCCAGCAGCTTGGAGGTCGGCTCCTACAATGAGCAGTTCTTC. This sequence encodes CASSLEVGSYNEQFF.